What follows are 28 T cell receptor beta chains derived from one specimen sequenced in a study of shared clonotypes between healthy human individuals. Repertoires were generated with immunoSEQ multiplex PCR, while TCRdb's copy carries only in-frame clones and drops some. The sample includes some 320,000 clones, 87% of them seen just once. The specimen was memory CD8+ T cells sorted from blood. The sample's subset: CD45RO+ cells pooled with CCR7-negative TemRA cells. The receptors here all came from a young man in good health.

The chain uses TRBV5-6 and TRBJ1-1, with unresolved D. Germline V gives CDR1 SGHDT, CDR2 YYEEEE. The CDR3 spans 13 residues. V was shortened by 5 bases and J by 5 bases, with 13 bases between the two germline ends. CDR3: CASRLVEGTEAFF. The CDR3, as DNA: TGTGCCAGCAGACTTGTGGAGGGTACTGAAGCTTTCTTT. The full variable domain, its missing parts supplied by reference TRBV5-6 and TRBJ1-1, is DAGVTQSPTHLIKTRGQQVTLRCSPKSGHDTVSWYQQALGQGPQFIFQYYEEEERQRGNFPDRFSGHQFPNYSSELNVNALLLGDSALYLCASRLVEGTEAFFGQGTRLTVV.

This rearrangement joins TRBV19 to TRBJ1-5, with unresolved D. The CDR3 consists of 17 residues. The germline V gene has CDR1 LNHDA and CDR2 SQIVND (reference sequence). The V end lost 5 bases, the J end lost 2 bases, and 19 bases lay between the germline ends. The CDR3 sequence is CASSSRDTRWGNQPQHF. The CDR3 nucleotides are TGTGCCAGTAGTTCGAGAGACACCCGCTGGGGCAATCAGCCCCAGCATTTT.

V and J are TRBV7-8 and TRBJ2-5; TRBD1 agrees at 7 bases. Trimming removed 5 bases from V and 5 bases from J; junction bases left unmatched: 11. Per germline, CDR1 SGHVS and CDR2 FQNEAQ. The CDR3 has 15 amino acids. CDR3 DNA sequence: TGTGCCAGCAGCCCTTCGACAGGGAAACCGGAGACCCAGTACTTC. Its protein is CASSPSTGKPETQYF. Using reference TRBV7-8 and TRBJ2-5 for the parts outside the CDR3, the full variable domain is GAGVSQSPRYKVAKRGQDVALRCDPISGHVSLFWYQQALGQGPEFLTYFQNEAQLDKSGLPSDRFFAERPEGSVSTLKIQRTQQEDSAVYLCASSPSTGKPETQYFGPGTRLLVL.

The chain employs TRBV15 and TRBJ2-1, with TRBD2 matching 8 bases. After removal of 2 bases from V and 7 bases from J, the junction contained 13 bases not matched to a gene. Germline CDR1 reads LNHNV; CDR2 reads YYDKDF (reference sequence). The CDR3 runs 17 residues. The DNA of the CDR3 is TGTGCCACCAGCAGACAAACGGCGGGAGGCCCTTGGAATGAGCAGTTCTTC. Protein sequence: CATSRQTAGGPWNEQFF.

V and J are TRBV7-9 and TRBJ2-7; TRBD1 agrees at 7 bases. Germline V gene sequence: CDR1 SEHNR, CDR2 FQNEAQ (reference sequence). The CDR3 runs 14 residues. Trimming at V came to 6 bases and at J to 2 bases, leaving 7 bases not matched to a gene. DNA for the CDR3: TGTGCCAGCAGTCGACAGGGAACTGCCTACGAGCAGTACTTC. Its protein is CASSRQGTAYEQYF.

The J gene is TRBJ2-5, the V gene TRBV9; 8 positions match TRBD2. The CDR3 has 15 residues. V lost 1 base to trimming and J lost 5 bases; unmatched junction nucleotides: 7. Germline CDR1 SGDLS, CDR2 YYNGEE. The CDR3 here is CASSVPGGPRETQYF. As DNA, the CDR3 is TGTGCCAGCAGCGTACCGGGGGGGCCGCGGGAGACCCAGTACTTC.

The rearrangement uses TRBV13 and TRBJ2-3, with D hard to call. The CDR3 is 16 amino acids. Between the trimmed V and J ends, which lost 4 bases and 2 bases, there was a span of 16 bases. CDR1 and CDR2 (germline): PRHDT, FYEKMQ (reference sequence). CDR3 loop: CASSSLTEYATDTQYF. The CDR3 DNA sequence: TGTGCCAGCAGCTCCCTGACCGAATACGCCACAGATACGCAGTATTTT. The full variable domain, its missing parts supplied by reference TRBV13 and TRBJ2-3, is AAGVIQSPRHLIKEKRETATLKCYPIPRHDTVYWYQQGPGQDPQFLISFYEKMQSDKGSIPDRFSAQQFSDYHSELNMSSLELGDSALYFCASSSLTEYATDTQYFGPGTRLTVL.

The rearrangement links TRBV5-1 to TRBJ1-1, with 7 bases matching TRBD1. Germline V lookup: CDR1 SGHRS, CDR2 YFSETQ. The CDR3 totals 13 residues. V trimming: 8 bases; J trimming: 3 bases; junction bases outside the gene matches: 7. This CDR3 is CASNRGRDTEAFF. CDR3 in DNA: TGCGCCAGTAACAGGGGACGAGACACTGAAGCTTTCTTT.

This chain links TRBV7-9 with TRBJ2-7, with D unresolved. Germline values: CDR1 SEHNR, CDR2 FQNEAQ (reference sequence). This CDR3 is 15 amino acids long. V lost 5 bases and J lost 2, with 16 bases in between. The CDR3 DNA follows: TGTGCCAGCAGCACCCAGGATAGTCCAGCCTACGAGCAGTACTTC. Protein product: CASSTQDSPAYEQYF.

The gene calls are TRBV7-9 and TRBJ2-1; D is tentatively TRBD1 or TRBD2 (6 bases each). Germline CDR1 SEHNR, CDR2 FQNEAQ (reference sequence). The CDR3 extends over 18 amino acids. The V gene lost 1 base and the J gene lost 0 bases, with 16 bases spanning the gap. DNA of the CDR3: TGTGCCAGCAGCTTAGTGCCGGGGGCCCAACACTCCTACAATGAGCAGTTCTTC. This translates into CASSLVPGAQHSYNEQFF.

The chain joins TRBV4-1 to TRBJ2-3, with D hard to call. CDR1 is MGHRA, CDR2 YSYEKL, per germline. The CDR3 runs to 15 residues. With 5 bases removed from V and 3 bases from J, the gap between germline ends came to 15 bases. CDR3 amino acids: CASSSRSPWTDTQYF. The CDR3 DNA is TGCGCCAGCAGCTCCCGAAGCCCGTGGACAGATACGCAGTATTTT.

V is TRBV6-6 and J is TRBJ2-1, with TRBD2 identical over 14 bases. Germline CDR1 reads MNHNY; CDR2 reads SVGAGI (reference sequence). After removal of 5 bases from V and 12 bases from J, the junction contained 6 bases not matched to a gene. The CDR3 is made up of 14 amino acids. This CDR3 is CASSVGLAGVGQFF. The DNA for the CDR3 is TGTGCCAGCAGTGTGGGACTAGCGGGAGTGGGGCAGTTCTTC.

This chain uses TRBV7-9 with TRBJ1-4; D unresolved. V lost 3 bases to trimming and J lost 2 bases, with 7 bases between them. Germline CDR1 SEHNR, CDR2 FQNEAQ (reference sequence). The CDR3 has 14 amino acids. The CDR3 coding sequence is TGTGCCAGCAGCTTTAGGGTGACTAATGAAAAACTGTTTTTT. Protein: CASSFRVTNEKLFF.

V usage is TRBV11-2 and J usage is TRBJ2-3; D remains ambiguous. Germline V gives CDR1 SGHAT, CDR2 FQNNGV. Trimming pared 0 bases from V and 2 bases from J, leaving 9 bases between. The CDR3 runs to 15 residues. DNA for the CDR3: TGTGCCAGCAGCTTAGACGGACGGTACACAGATACGCAGTATTTT. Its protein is CASSLDGRYTDTQYF. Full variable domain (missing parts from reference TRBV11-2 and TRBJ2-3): EAGVAQSPRYKIIEKRQSVAFWCNPISGHATLYWYQQILGQGPKLLIQFQNNGVVDDSQLPKDRFSAERLKGVDSTLKIQPAKLEDSAVYLCASSLDGRYTDTQYFGPGTRLTVL.

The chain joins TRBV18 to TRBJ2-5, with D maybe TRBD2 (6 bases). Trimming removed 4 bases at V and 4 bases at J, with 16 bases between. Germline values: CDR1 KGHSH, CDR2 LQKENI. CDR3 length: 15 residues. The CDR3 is CASSLRDLEPETQYF. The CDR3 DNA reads TGTGCCAGCTCACTGCGGGACCTGGAGCCAGAGACCCAGTACTTC.

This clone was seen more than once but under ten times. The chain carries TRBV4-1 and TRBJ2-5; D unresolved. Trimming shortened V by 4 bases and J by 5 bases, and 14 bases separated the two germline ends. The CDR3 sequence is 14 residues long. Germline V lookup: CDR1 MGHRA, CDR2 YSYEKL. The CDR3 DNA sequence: TGCGCCAGCAGCCCCCAAGGGTGGTGGGAGACCCAGTACTTC. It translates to CASSPQGWWETQYF.

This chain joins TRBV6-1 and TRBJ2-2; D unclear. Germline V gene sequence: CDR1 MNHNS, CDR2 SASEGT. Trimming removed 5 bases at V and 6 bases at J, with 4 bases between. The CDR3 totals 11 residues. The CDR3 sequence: CASSYPGELFF. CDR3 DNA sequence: TGTGCCAGCAGTTACCCCGGGGAGCTGTTTTTT.

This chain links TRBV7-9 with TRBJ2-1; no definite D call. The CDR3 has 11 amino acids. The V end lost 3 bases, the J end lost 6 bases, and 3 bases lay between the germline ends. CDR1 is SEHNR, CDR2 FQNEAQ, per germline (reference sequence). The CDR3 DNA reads TGTGCCAGCAGCTTCGGCAATGAGCAGTTCTTC. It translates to CASSFGNEQFF.

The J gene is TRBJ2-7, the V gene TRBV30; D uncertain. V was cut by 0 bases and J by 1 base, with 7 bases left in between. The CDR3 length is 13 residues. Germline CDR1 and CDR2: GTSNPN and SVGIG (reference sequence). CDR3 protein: CAWSVTSSYEQYF. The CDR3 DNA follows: TGTGCCTGGAGTGTAACCAGTTCCTACGAGCAGTACTTC.

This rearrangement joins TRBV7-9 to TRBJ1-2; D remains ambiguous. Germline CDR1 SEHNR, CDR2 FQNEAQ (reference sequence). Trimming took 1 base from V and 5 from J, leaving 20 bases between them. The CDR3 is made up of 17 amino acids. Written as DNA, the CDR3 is TGTGCCAGCAGCTTAGATTTCCGGGAGGAGACGAATTATGGCTACACCTTC. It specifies CASSLDFREETNYGYTF. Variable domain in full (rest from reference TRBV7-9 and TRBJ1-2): DTGVSQNPRHKITKRGQNVTFRCDPISEHNRLYWYRQTLGQGPEFLTYFQNEAQLEKSRLLSDRFSAERPKGSFSTLEIQRTEQGDSAMYLCASSLDFREETNYGYTFGSGTRLTVV.

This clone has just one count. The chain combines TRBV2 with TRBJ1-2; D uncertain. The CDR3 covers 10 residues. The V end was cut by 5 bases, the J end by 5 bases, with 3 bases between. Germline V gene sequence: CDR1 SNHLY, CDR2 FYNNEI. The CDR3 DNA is TGTGCCAGCAGTCCTTATGGCTACACCTTC. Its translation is CASSPYGYTF.

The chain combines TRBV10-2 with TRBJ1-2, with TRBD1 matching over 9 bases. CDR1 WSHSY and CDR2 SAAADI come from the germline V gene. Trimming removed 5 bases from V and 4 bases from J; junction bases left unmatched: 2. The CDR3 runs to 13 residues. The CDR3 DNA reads TGCGCCAGCAGTACAGGGGGCGTCTATGGCTACACCTTC. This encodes CASSTGGVYGYTF.

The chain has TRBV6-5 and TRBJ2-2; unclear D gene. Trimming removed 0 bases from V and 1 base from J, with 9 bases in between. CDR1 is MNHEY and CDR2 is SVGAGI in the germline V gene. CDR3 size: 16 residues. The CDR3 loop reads CASSYSWIRNTGELFF. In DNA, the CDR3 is TGTGCCAGCAGTTACTCATGGATTAGGAACACCGGGGAGCTGTTTTTT.

This chain's CDR3 is CASSQGDRGTYEQYF. In nucleotides, the CDR3 is TGCGCCAGCAGCCAAGGAGACAGGGGCACCTACGAGCAGTACTTC. The J gene is TRBJ2-7, the V gene TRBV4-3; 8 bases map to TRBD1. The germline V gene has CDR1 LGHNA and CDR2 YSLEER. This CDR3 spans 15 amino acids. The V gene end was trimmed by 1 base and the J gene end by 2 bases; junction bases not matched to a gene: 4.

The CDR3 bases are TGCGCCAGCAGCCAAGAACAGTCGAGCTCCTATAATTCACCCCTCCACTTT. This translates into CASSQEQSSSYNSPLHF. The rearrangement joins TRBV4-3 to TRBJ1-6; D gene ambiguous. Germline loops: CDR1 LGHNA, CDR2 YSLEER. The CDR3 runs 17 residues. With 0 bases removed from V and 0 bases from J, the gap between germline ends came to 9 bases.

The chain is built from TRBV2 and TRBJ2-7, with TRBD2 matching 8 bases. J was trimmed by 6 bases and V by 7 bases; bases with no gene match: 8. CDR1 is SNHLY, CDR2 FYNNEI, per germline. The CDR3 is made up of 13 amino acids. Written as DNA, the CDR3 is TGTGCCAGCACTGTCGGGGGGGTTGGCGAGCAGTACTTC. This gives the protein CASTVGGVGEQYF. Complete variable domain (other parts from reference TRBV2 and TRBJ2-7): EPEVTQTPSHQVTQMGQEVILRCVPISNHLYFYWYRQILGQKVEFLVSFYNNEISEKSEIFDDQFSVERPDGSNFTLKIRSTKLEDSAMYFCASTVGGVGEQYFGPGTRLTVT.

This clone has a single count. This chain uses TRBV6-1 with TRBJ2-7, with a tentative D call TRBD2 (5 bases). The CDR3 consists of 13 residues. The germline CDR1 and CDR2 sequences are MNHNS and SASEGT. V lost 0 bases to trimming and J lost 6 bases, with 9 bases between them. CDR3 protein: CASSEAPSSEQYF. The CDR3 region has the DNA TGTGCCAGCAGTGAAGCCCCTAGCAGCGAGCAGTACTTC.

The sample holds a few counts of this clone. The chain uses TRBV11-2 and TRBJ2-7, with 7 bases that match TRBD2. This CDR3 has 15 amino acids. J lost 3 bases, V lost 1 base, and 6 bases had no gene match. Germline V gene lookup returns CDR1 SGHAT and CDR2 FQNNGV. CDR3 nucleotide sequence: TGTGCCAGCAGCTTAGTATCTGGCGGGGGCTACGAGCAGTACTTC. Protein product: CASSLVSGGGYEQYF.